This T cell receptor (beta chain) emerged from a study of T-cell reconstitution after alpha-beta-depleted transplantation in children. The CDR3 has 15 residues. Between the trimmed V and J ends, which lost 4 bases and 0 bases, there was a span of 10 bases. Germline assignment: CDR1 SGHAT and CDR2 FQNNGV. TCRbeta library construction was performed incorporating unique molecular identifiers. TCRdb called the PCR reads again in MiXCR, with one record for every CDR3 protein. The table records approximately 350,000 distinct CDR3 sequences, roughly 13% of them present only once. The sequencing here drew on PBMCs, taken from the stem cell graft. The rearrangement joins TRBV11-2 to TRBJ2-1; possibly TRBD1 for D (5 bases). The clonotype originates from a human donor who donated a stem cell graft to a child with Fanconi anemia. CDR3 nucleotide sequence: TGTGCCAGCAGCTCCGCAGGGCCCTCCTACAATGAGCAGTTCTTC. Translating gives CASSSAGPSYNEQFF. Based on the CDR3 plus reference TRBV11-2 and TRBJ2-1, the full variable domain is EAGVAQSPRYKIIEKRQSVAFWCNPISGHATLYWYQQILGQGPKLLIQFQNNGVVDDSQLPKDRFSAERLKGVDSTLKIQPAKLEDSAVYLCASSSAGPSYNEQFFGPGTRLTVL.